The T cell receptor beta chain under discussion was sequenced for a study of a mutant IDH1 vaccine in newly diagnosed glioma (dated by TCRdb to about 2021). Study-level background: Vaccination started 4-6 weeks after radiotherapy alone, or was given together with temozolomide cycles in the groups whose treatment included chemotherapy. Of the roughly 30 treated patients, around 60% were male and approximately 40% were female, and a mean age of around 40 years was recorded. Before enrollment, most patients had been given radiochemotherapy with temozolomide as standard therapy, while the rest had received either radiotherapy alone or temozolomide alone. For exploratory analyses, longitudinal TCRB deep sequencing was carried out in about 26 treated patients wherever samples were available. The week-35 safety follow-up took place at visit V12, and the week-47 end of study took place at visit V13. Six visits were used for peripheral blood collection: V03 (baseline), V05, V07, V10, V12 and V13.

Receptors were amplified or captured by the immunoSEQ multiplex PCR assay. Rearranged TCR beta chain sequences were amplified using the hsTCRB Kit according to the manufacturer's protocol. Sequencing of TCRB libraries was carried out on an Illumina MiSeq. For the original study's pipeline: The kit vendor's proprietary platform handled demultiplexing, trimming and gene mapping. TCRdb took this table from immuneACCESS and kept in-frame rearrangements with V and J called. Such tables lack part of the clones; where checked against another copy, unresolved V genes explain under half of the gap, and the rest is unexplained. Clone size and V and J calls were adopted from that table, with D and trimming inferred from the DNA. Within this sample are around 33,000 clones, with approximately 90% of them counted one time only. The top ten hold 9.5% to 15% of the sample. In regard to this clone: Its antigen target is currently unknown. The sample holds no much larger clone one base away, and base qualities are not on file.

V is shortened by 3 bases, J by 0 bases, and the region joining them spans 9 bases. The CDR3 holds 14 amino acids from the cysteine to the phenylalanine. Only the CDR3 DNA is retained, 42 bases long and in frame from the first base. Reading the germline V gene gives CDR1 SGHTS and CDR2 YDEGEE. The intended sense of this specimen's time point label: week 47, end of study. Every vaccine dose consisted of 300 ug of a 20-mer mutant IDH1 peptide in Montanide, administered subcutaneously together with topical imiquimod. Eight vaccinations were administered to patients in weeks 1, 3, 5, 7, 11, 15, 19 and 23, corresponding to visits V03 through V10. All donors had newly diagnosed IDH1-mutant astrocytomas of WHO grade 3 or 4 that showed loss of nuclear ATRX. The samples were drawn from NOA16, a multicentre, single-arm, open-label phase I trial in Germany that tested a mutant IDH1 peptide vaccine in humans for the first time. Genomic DNA for TCRB sequencing was isolated from EDTA blood with the DNeasy Blood and Tissue Kit.

The research as a whole found: Pseudoprogression seemed to be unrelated to changes in the top peripheral T cell clonotypes found by TCRB sequencing. The authors stated that sample limitations prevented analyses of patient blood samples from being reproduced. PBMC samples for TCRB deep sequencing were selected based on availability. Vaccine-induced immune responses across multiple MHC alleles were detected in around 92% of patients.

The sequence came from a young woman with glioma. In this chain, TRBV5-8 is recombined with TRBJ1-1, with no reliable assignment of the D segment. The input for sequencing was PBMCs, taken from a glioma patient whose treatment included an IDH1 peptide vaccine. CDR3 protein: CASSSQFMNTEAFF. The DNA sequence follows: TGTGCCAGCAGCTCTCAGTTCATGAACACTGAAGCTTTCTTT.